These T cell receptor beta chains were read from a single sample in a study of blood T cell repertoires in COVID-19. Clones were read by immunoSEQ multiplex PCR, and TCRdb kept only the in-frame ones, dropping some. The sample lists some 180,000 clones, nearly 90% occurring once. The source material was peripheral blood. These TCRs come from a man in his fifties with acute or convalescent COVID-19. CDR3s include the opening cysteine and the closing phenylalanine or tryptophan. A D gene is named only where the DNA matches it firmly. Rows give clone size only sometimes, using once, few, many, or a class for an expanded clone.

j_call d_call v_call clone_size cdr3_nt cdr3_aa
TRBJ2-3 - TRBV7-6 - TGTGCCAGCAGCACCGCGAGCCTGTCTCGCACAGATACGCAGTATTTT CASSTASLSRTDTQYF
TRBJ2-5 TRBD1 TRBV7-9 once TGTGCCAGCAGCCCGGGACAGGGCCCCCAAGAGACCCAGTACTTC CASSPGQGPQETQYF
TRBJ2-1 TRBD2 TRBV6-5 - TGTGCCAGCAGTTACTCCGGGCTAGCGGGGGGGGGTGAGCAGTTCTTC CASSYSGLAGGGEQFF
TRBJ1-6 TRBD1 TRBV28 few TGTGCCAGCAGTTTAAGACAGGGGGAGAATTCACCCCTCCACTTT CASSLRQGENSPLHF
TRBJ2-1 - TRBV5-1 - TGCGCCAGCAGCTTGGATGCGGGATCTGATGAGCAGTTCTTC CASSLDAGSDEQFF
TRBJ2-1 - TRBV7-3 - TGTGCCAGCAGCGCGACCGGGACTCCCAATGAGCAGTTCTTC CASSATGTPNEQFF
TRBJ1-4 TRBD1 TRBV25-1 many TGTGCCAGCAGGGGGGACAGGAAGAATGAAAAACTGTTTTTT CASRGDRKNEKLFF
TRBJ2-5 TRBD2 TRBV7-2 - TGTGCCAGCAGTGCTAGCGGGGTCCCCTTCGGGACCCAGTACTTC CASSASGVPFGTQYF
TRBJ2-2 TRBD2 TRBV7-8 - TGTGCCAGCAGCTTAGATACCCTAGCGGGGTCGAGCGGGGAGCTGTTTTTT CASSLDTLAGSSGELFF
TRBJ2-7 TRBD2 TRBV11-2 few TGTGCCAGCAGCTTACTAGCGGGAGTTCGGGAGCAGTACTTC CASSLLAGVREQYF
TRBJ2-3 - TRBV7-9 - TGTGCCAGCAGCCCAGGGCTGGGGACACGGAGCACAGATACGCAGTATTTT CASSPGLGTRSTDTQYF
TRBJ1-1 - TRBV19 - TGTGCCACCCAACAGGAGAACACTGAAGCTTTCTTT CATQQENTEAFF
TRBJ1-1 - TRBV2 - TGTGCCAGAGCGAGGGAATCGAACACTGAAGCTTTCTTT CARARESNTEAFF
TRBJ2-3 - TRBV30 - TGTGCCTGGAGTGGCGGGGCAGATACGCAGTATTTT CAWSGGADTQYF
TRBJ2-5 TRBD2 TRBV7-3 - TGTGCCAGCAGTCAAAGCGGGAGTGACAAGACCCAGTACTTC CASSQSGSDKTQYF
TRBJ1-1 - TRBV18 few TGTGCCAGCTCACCAGAGGACATGAACACTGAAGCTTTCTTT CASSPEDMNTEAFF
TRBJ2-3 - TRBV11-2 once TGTGCCAGCAGCTTAGCTTCGGGACAAGTTTACACAGATACGCAGTATTTT CASSLASGQVYTDTQYF
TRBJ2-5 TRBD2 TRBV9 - TGTGCCAGCAGCGCTAGCGGGGGGCGGGAGACCCAGTACTTC CASSASGGRETQYF
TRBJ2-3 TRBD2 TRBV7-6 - TGTGCCAGCAGCCCTAGAGCGGGAGTGACTCCAGATACGCAGTATTTT CASSPRAGVTPDTQYF
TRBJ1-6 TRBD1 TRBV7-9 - TGTGCCAGCAGCCTAAGGACAGGGGAGAATTCACCCCTCCACTTT CASSLRTGENSPLHF
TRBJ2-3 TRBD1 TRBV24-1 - TGTGCCACCAGTGGGACAGGGGGCACAGATACGCAGTATTTT CATSGTGGTDTQYF
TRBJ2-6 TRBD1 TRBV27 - TGTGCCAGCAGTTCGCGACAGGGCGGCTCTGGGGCCAACGTCCTGACTTTC CASSSRQGGSGANVLTF
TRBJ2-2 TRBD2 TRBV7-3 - TGTGCCAGCAGCTTACTAGCGGGAGGTCGTGGGGAGCTGTTTTTT CASSLLAGGRGELFF
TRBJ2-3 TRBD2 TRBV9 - TGTGCCAGCAGCAGCGATATAGCGGGGATCACAGATACGCAGTATTTT CASSSDIAGITDTQYF
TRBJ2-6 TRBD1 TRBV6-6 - TGTGCCAGCAGTCTTAACAGGGGGCAAGGGTCTGGGGCCAACGTCCTGACTTTC CASSLNRGQGSGANVLTF
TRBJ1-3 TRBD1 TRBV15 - TGTGCCACCAGCAGAGGTCGGACAGGGTTTGGAAACACCATATATTTT CATSRGRTGFGNTIYF
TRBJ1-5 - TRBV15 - TGTGCCACCAGCAGAGACGGACAGAGAAATCAGCCCCAGCATTTT CATSRDGQRNQPQHF
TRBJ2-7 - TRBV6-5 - TGTGCCAGCAGTCCTTGGGACAACTCCTACGAGCAGTACTTC CASSPWDNSYEQYF
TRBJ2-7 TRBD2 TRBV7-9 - TGTGCCAGCAGCCTACTAGCGGGCCCCTCCTACGAGCAGTACTTC CASSLLAGPSYEQYF
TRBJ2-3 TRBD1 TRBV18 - TGTGCCAGCTCACCACCTACCGGGACAGGGGGCACAGATACGCAGTATTTT CASSPPTGTGGTDTQYF
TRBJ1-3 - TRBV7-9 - TGTGCCAGCAGCTCCCGCTCTGGAAACACCATATATTTT CASSSRSGNTIYF
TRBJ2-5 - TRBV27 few TGTGCCAGCAGTTTATCGGGGGGGACCCAGTACTTC CASSLSGGTQYF
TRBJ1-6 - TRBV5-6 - TGTGCCAGCAGCTTGAGGAGGGTCAATTCACCCCTCCACTTT CASSLRRVNSPLHF
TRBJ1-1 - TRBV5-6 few TGTGCCAGCAGCTTGGGGACACCAATTGAAGCTTTCTTT CASSLGTPIEAFF
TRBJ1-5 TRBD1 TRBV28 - TGTGCCAGCAGTACTCGCCTAAGAACAGGGGGCAATCAGCCCCAGCATTTT CASSTRLRTGGNQPQHF
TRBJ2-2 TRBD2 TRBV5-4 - TGTGCCAGCAGCCCCGGCGGACTAGCGGCAGACACCGGGGAGCTGTTTTTT CASSPGGLAADTGELFF
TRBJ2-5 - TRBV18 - TGTGCCAGCTCAGTAGAAGAGACCCAGTACTTC CASSVEETQYF
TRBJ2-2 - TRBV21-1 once TGTGCCAGCAGCTTCCCGGGGAAACGGTACTATGACGGGGAGCTGTTTTTT CASSFPGKRYYDGELFF
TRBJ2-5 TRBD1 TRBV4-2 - TGTGCCAGCAGCCAGGACAGGGAAGAGACCCAGTACTTC CASSQDREETQYF
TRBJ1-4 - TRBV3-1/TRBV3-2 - TGTGCCAGCAGCCAGGTGGGCGCGTCTAATGAAAAACTGTTTTTT CASSQVGASNEKLFF
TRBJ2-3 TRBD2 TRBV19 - TGTGCCAGTAGTATAGATCTCCGACTAGCGGGGAGCACAGATACGCAGTATTTT CASSIDLRLAGSTDTQYF